This T cell receptor (beta chain) is drawn from a study of cytomegalovirus exposure and HLA in healthy donors. Findings of the study overall: High specificity and sensitivity for cytomegalovirus status were reported for the classifier. Later analysis found that TCR beta chains associated with HLA were more clonally expanded than other, equally common chains. Fewer N-insertions than the roughly 670-donor mean were reportedly shown by an Asian-associated ancestry cluster in a later analysis.

A few counts support this clone. Antigen: not known. The ends lost 5 bases at V and 4 bases at J; junction bases unmatched: 4. CDR1 is LGHNA, CDR2 YNFKEQ, per germline. The CDR3 extends over 15 amino acids. 13 Jbeta primers and 60 Vbeta primers were used for the PCR. Using immunoSEQ multiplex PCR, the repertoire was profiled, and TCRdb retains in-frame clones only, with some absent. The top ten hold 1% to 1.5% of the sample, which has some 200,000 clones, approximately 9.5% seen once. The gene calls are TRBV4-2 and TRBJ2-1, with 11 bases that match TRBD2. This sequence originates from a woman aged 25-40 years in good health and CMV-seropositive. Sequenced input: PBMCs. The DNA of the CDR3 is TGTGCCAGCAGCTTCGGGACTAGCGGTTACAATGAGCAGTTCTTC. Amino acids: CASSFGTSGYNEQFF.